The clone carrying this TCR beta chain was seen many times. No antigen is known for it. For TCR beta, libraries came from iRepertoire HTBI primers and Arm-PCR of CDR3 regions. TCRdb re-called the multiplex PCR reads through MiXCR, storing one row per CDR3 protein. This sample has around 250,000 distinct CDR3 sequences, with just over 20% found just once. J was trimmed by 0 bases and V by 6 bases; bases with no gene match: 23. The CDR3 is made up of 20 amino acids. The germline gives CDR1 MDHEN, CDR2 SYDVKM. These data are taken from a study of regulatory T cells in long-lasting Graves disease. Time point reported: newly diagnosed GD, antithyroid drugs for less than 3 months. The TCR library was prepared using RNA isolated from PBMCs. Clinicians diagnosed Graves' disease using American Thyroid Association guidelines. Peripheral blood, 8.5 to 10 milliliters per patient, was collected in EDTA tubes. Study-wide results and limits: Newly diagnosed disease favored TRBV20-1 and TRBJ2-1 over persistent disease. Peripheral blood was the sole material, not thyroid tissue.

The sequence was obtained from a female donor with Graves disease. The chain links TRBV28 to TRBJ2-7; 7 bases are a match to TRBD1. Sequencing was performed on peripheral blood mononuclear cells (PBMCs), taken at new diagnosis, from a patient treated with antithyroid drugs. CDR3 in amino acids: CASRPARGQAGPTFSYEQYF. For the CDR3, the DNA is TGTGCCAGCAGACCCGCCCGTGGACAGGCTGGACCTACCTTCTCCTACGAGCAGTACTTC.